The entry below gives a single TCR beta chain sequence along with its context. Its antigen remains unidentified. The analysis combined second doses at about 4 or about 12 weeks. Trimming cost V 4 bases and J 5 bases; bases outside gene matches: 6. The V gene's germline CDR1 is SGHTS and CDR2 YDEGEE. The length of the CDR3 is 13 residues. These data originate in a study of T cell responses to AZD1222 COVID-19 vaccine. Whole-study findings and limits: Close to half of all spike-specific TCRs reportedly target regions of the variants that are unmutated.

The data were produced by immunoSEQ multiplex PCR, yet TCRdb's version contains in-frame clones alone and is incomplete. The data hold 150,000 to 200,000 clones, with roughly 94% observed a single time. J is TRBJ2-7 and V is TRBV5-8, with 7 bases matching TRBD1. The sequence was obtained from an adult who received the AZD1222 COVID-19 vaccine. The source was peripheral blood, collected 28 days after the second AZD1222 dose. The CDR3 nucleotides read TGTGCCAGCAGCCCTGACAGGGTCCACGAGCAGTACTTC. It translates to CASSPDRVHEQYF.